Detailed here is one T cell receptor beta chain. The antigen it recognizes is unknown. No quality values exist for individual bases; no much larger clone is one base distant. The cysteine opens and the phenylalanine closes a CDR3 of 17 amino acids. The retained sequence is limited to the CDR3, 51 bases, with the frame set at the first base. The germline V gene supplies CDR1 SGHVS and CDR2 FNYEAQ. For this chain, trimming is 6 bases at the V end and 1 base at the J end, and the number of junction bases without a gene match is 14. The entry originates in a study of T cell responses to AZD1222 COVID-19 vaccine (dated by TCRdb to the early 2020s). For context, the study as a whole: AZD1222 recipients given second doses at about 4 weeks or at about 12 weeks were pooled, since spike-specific TCR depth and breadth were not found to differ between the two schedules. Trial participants were enrolled by age into 18-55, 56-69 and 70-plus year subgroups, with 148, 28 and 57 TCR-sequenced participants respectively. TCR sequencing was performed for fewer than 250 trial participants, of whom about 210 were given two doses of AZD1222 and around 26 were given two doses of MenACWY control vaccine.

In the paper's terms, the time point label means: baseline before first vaccination. Vaccinee samples were obtained from the UK trials COV001 and COV002, which included a single-blind randomized controlled phase 2/3 trial of AZD1222 (ChAdOx1 nCoV-19) in healthy adults. For TCRbeta chain sequencing, PBMC samples from trial participants were taken at day 0 and at day 28 after the second dose. Points the paper makes about the study in general: Spike-specific TCR breadth and depth rose significantly after two AZD1222 doses compared with day 0 and with MenACWY recipients. Participants were mostly white British, with more females than males. The authors suggested clonal diversity may have been underestimated. Because no samples from the day 14 peak response were available, repertoires could be characterized only after the peak T cell response. In the small 56-69-year group, the increase in depth fell short of significance, most likely because of low power. Reportedly, close to half of the unique spike-specific TCRs recognized epitopes lying outside the regions that are mutated in the B.1.351 and B.1.1.7 variants. Only a handful of AZD1222 recipients were SARS-CoV-2 seropositive at baseline, limiting conclusions about previously exposed vaccinees. The whole spike protein was spanned by vaccine-associated CD4 TCRs, and dominant responses were seen in regions 160-218 and 743-854.

The CDR3 regions of human TCRbeta chains were subjected to immunosequencing. The authors processed their data as follows. TCRs in the repertoires were compared against a reference library of SARS-CoV-2-specific TCRs that had been generated with the MIRA antigen-specificity platform. Breadth meant the fraction of unique TCRs that were SARS-CoV-2-associated, whereas depth meant the fraction of total T cells that were SARS-CoV-2-associated. Using the MIRA data, every spike-specific TCR was mapped to the spike region that the TCR reacted to and assigned to either a CD4 or a CD8 class. Log10-transformed breadth and depth values were compared by one-way ANOVA with Sidak's multiple comparisons tests. Drawn from immuneACCESS, this table holds only the in-frame rearrangements with V and J called that TCRdb kept. Clones are partly lost; checked studies trace under half to an unresolved V gene and leave the rest unexplained. V and J calls and clone size come straight from that table; D and trimming were deduced from the DNA. Counted in this sample were tens of thousands of clones; under 90% of them appeared once. Roughly 2.3% of the sample goes to the ten largest clones.

The TCR originated in an adult in good health. Material: peripheral blood, obtained on day 0 of AZD1222 vaccination. The chain links TRBV7-6 with TRBJ2-7; 8 central bases correspond to TRBD1. The CDR3 sequence is CASRPVGGRGPSYEQYF. The DNA sequence reads TGTGCCAGCAGACCCGTGGGGGGCAGGGGGCCTTCCTACGAGCAGTACTTC.